Shown below are 20 T cell receptor beta chains from a single sample sequenced in a study of T cell responses to AZD1222 COVID-19 vaccine. Method: immunoSEQ multiplex PCR; TCRdb's copy keeps in-frame clones and lacks some. The data hold 75,000 to 100,000 clones, with more than 85% observed a single time. The source material was peripheral blood, sampled 28 days after the second AZD1222 dose. These receptors all come from an adult who received the AZD1222 COVID-19 vaccine.

The gene calls are TRBV18 and TRBJ2-7, with TRBD1 as a possible D gene (6 bases). V gave up 3 bases and J gave up 1 base, with 13 bases separating them. There are 15 residues in the CDR3. Per germline, CDR1 KGHSH and CDR2 LQKENI. The CDR3 sequence is CASSPRDTYSYEQYF. The DNA of the CDR3 is TGTGCCAGCTCACCCCGGGACACCTATTCCTACGAGCAGTACTTC. The full variable domain, its missing parts supplied by reference TRBV18 and TRBJ2-7, is NAGVMQNPRHLVRRRGQEARLRCSPMKGHSHVYWYRQLPEEGLKFMVYLQKENIIDESGMPKERFSAEFPKEGPSILRIQQVVRGDSAAYFCASSPRDTYSYEQYFGPGTRLTVT.

The V call is TRBV13, the J call TRBJ1-5; the match to TRBD1 covers 7 bases. The CDR3 covers 13 residues. The J segment lost 7 bases and the V segment lost 5 bases, leaving 5 bases of the junction unmatched. Germline lookup yields CDR1 PRHDT and CDR2 FYEKMQ (reference sequence). The DNA of the CDR3 is TGTGCCAGCAGCACAGGGGTGGGACAGCCCCAGCATTTT. Amino acid sequence: CASSTGVGQPQHF.

Remarks on this clone: Additional DNA sequences in this sample encode the identical CDR3. The chain is built from TRBV7-3 and TRBJ1-1, with D possibly TRBD1 on 6 matching bases. Trimming removed 2 bases at V and 2 bases at J, with 9 bases between. The CDR3 sequence is 14 residues long. The V gene's germline CDR1 is SGHTA and CDR2 FQGTGA. The DNA of the CDR3 is TGTGCCAGCAGCTTAGGCAGGGGTAACACTGAAGCTTTCTTT. Its translation is CASSLGRGNTEAFF. Looking up the rest from reference TRBV7-3 and TRBJ1-1 gives the full variable domain: GAGVSQTPSNKVTEKGKYVELRCDPISGHTALYWYRQSLGQGPEFLIYFQGTGAADDSGLPNDRFFAVRPEGSVSTLKIQRTERGDSAVYLCASSLGRGNTEAFFGQGTRLTVV.

The chain joins TRBV4-3 to TRBJ2-1, with D maybe TRBD1 (5 bases). The CDR3 spans 16 residues. With 0 bases removed from V and 8 bases from J, the gap between germline ends came to 17 bases. In germline, CDR1 is LGHNA, CDR2 YSLEER. CDR3 DNA: TGCGCCAGCAGCCAAGATCCATACAGGATAGTCCATGAGCAGTTCTTC. This sequence encodes CASSQDPYRIVHEQFF.

The rearrangement links TRBV5-1 to TRBJ2-3, with a tentative D call TRBD2 (7 bases). The V gene's germline CDR1 is SGHRS and CDR2 YFSETQ. V was trimmed by 4 bases and J by 0 bases, leaving 21 bases between them. The CDR3 has 18 amino acids. CDR3 DNA: TGCGCCAGCAGCCCCTGGGGGGGGGCAGATTCTAGCACAGATACGCAGTATTTT. Translating gives CASSPWGGADSSTDTQYF.

The chain is built from TRBV10-3 and TRBJ1-2; TRBD1 is a possible D gene (6 bases). Germline assignment: CDR1 ENHRY and CDR2 SYGVKD. The CDR3 runs 15 residues. Trimming took 8 bases from V and 5 from J, leaving 21 bases between them. The CDR3 spells CAILAEGGGAYGYTF. In DNA form, the CDR3 reads TGTGCCATCCTTGCTGAGGGGGGGGGCGCTTATGGCTACACCTTC.

DNA for the CDR3: TGTGCCAGCAGTCCCTTGACGAACACTGAAGCTTTCTTT. This translates into CASSPLTNTEAFF. This sequence joins TRBV27 and TRBJ1-1; D is uncertain. Germline V gene data show CDR1 as MNHEY and CDR2 as SMNVEV (reference sequence). The CDR3 contains 13 residues. The V and J ends lost 5 bases and 1 base respectively, with 8 bases between them.

The chain joins TRBV15 to TRBJ1-3, with 7 positions matching TRBD1. The CDR3 is 16 residues long. Losses at the gene ends were 6 bases for V and 0 bases for J; bases not matched to a gene: 8. Looked up from germline, CDR1 is LNHNV and CDR2 is YYDKDF (reference sequence). The CDR3 DNA sequence: TGTGCCACCAGGGGCGACAGGGCCATCTCTGGAAACACCATATATTTT. Translating it yields CATRGDRAISGNTIYF. Drawing the rest from reference TRBV15 and TRBJ1-3, the complete variable domain is DAMVIQNPRYQVTQFGKPVTLSCSQTLNHNVMYWYQQKSSQAPKLLFHYYDKDFNNEADTPDNFQSRRPNTSFCFLDIRSPGLGDTAMYLCATRGDRAISGNTIYFGEGSWLTVV.

The chain recombines TRBV9 with TRBJ2-4, with a tentative D call TRBD2 (7 bases). Germline V gene data show CDR1 as SGDLS and CDR2 as YYNGEE. With 2 bases removed from V and 3 bases from J, the gap between germline ends came to 15 bases. CDR3 length: 16 residues. This CDR3 reads CASSVGGGGGKNIQYF. CDR3 coding DNA: TGTGCCAGCAGCGTCGGGGGCGGGGGTGGCAAAAACATTCAGTACTTC.

The chain couples TRBV18 to TRBJ1-4, with D unresolved. The CDR3 runs to 13 residues. Germline V gene lookup returns CDR1 KGHSH and CDR2 LQKENI. Deletions cut 3 bases from V and 11 bases from J, with 13 bases between. CDR3: CASSPDGVPKLFF. DNA for the CDR3: TGTGCCAGCTCACCTGACGGAGTCCCGAAACTGTTTTTT.

Here the CDR3 DNA reads TGTGCCAGCAGCGTAGGTTGGCAGGGGAACACTGAAGCTTTCTTT. Translated, it gives CASSVGWQGNTEAFF. The chain carries TRBV9 and TRBJ1-1, with D possibly being TRBD1 (5 bases). Germline CDR1 reads SGDLS; CDR2 reads YYNGEE. Trimming removed 0 bases at V and 1 base at J, with 10 bases between. The CDR3 is 15 residues long.

This clone was detected only once. The J gene is TRBJ2-7, the V gene TRBV6-5; TRBD1 matches at 10 bases. After removal of 2 bases from V and 6 bases from J, the junction contained 4 bases not matched to a gene. The CDR3 totals 14 residues. Germline V CDR1 and CDR2: MNHEY, SVGAGI. The CDR3: CASSYETGGLEQYF. CDR3 DNA: TGTGCCAGCAGTTACGAGACAGGGGGCCTCGAGCAGTACTTC.

The chain employs TRBV24-1 and TRBJ2-3; maybe TRBD2 (6 bases). The CDR3 runs to 15 residues. Germline CDR1 KGHDR, CDR2 SFDVKD. Trimming left V 1 base short and J 5 bases short, with 12 bases between. CDR3 sequence: CATSDFGGGIDTQYF. CDR3 in DNA: TGTGCCACCAGTGATTTCGGGGGAGGCATAGATACGCAGTATTTT.

The rearrangement joins TRBV2 to TRBJ2-2; D gene unclear. Germline V lookup: CDR1 SNHLY, CDR2 FYNNEI. V lost 8 bases, J lost 0 bases, and 10 bases lay in between. This CDR3 spans 14 amino acids. The CDR3 DNA reads TGTGCCAGCCACGACGGCGCGAACACCGGGGAGCTGTTTTTT. It encodes CASHDGANTGELFF.

The chain has TRBV5-1 and TRBJ1-1, with unresolved D. V was clipped by 0 bases and J by 1 base, with 7 bases between them. CDR1 and CDR2 (germline): SGHRS, YFSETQ. The CDR3 is made up of 14 amino acids. The CDR3 loop reads CASSLEAGNTEAFF. DNA of the CDR3: TGCGCCAGCAGCTTGGAGGCGGGGAACACTGAAGCTTTCTTT.

The genes are TRBV12-5 and TRBJ1-5, with 7 bases aligning to TRBD1. V trimming: 0 bases; J trimming: 6 bases; junction bases outside the gene matches: 11. CDR1 LGHNT and CDR2 FRNRAP come from the germline V gene. This CDR3 is 17 amino acids long. The CDR3 sequence: CASGLVFQGDVGQPQHF. The CDR3 nucleotides are TGTGCTAGTGGTTTGGTGTTTCAGGGGGATGTAGGTCAGCCCCAGCATTTT.

V is TRBV3-1 (or the pseudogene TRBV3-2) and J is TRBJ2-7; D unclear. CDR1 is LGHDT, CDR2 YNNKEL, per germline (reference sequence). Trimming removed 1 base at V and 2 bases at J, with 3 bases between. The CDR3 spans 12 residues. The CDR3 DNA sequence: TGTGCCAGCAGCCAAGGACCCTACGAGCAGTACTTC. As protein: CASSQGPYEQYF.

This chain connects TRBV3-1 (or the pseudogene TRBV3-2) to TRBJ2-7, with D perhaps given as TRBD1 or TRBD2 (5 bases each). CDR3 length equals 12 residues. Germline loops: CDR1 LGHDT, CDR2 YNNKEL (reference sequence). The germline V and J ends were trimmed by 10 bases and 3 bases, with 13 bases remaining between them. This CDR3 reads CATPGPYYEQYF. For the CDR3, the DNA is TGTGCCACCCCGGGGCCATACTACGAGCAGTACTTC.

This chain connects TRBV12-3 or TRBV12-4 to TRBJ1-1; D remains unclear. The CDR3 contains 13 residues. V shed 6 bases and J shed 1 base, with 9 bases lying between them. CDR3 DNA: TGTGCCAGCAGCCGTACATGGAACACTGAAGCTTTCTTT. Residues: CASSRTWNTEAFF.

The chain combines TRBV15 with TRBJ1-1; D not certain. Germline V gives CDR1 LNHNV, CDR2 YYDKDF (reference sequence). The CDR3 is 13 amino acids. V lost 8 bases and J 0 bases, leaving 10 bases between the germline ends. The CDR3 loop is CATDPGMNTEAFF. The DNA of the CDR3 is TGTGCCACCGACCCGGGAATGAACACTGAAGCTTTCTTT.